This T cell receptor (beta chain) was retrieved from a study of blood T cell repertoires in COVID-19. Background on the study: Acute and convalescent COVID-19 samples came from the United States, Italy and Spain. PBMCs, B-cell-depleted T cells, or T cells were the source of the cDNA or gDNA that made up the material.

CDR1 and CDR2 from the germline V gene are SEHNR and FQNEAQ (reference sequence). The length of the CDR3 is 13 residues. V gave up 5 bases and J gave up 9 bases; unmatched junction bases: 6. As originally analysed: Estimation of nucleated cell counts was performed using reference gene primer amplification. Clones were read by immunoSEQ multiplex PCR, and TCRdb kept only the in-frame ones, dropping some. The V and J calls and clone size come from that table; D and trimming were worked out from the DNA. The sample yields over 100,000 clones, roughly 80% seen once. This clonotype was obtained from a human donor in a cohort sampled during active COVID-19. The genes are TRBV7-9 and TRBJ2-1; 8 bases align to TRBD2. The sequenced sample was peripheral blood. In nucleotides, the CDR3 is TGTGCCAGCAGCCGTAGCGGGGAAGGTGAGCAGTTCTTC. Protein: CASSRSGEGEQFF.